This T cell receptor (beta chain) was sequenced for a study of cytomegalovirus exposure and HLA in healthy donors. Germline V lookup: CDR1 SGHRS, CDR2 YFSETQ. The CDR3 has 16 amino acids. Between the trimmed V and J ends, which lost 2 bases and 1 base, there was a span of 12 bases. A multiplex PCR was run with 60 Vbeta primers and 13 Jbeta primers. Generated by immunoSEQ multiplex PCR, the TCRdb table keeps only in-frame clones and is missing some. The sample consists of some 190,000 clones, 85% to 90% of them appearing once. Sequencing used PBMCs. The source of this sequence is a woman under 30 in good health and CMV-seronegative. The chain links TRBV5-1 to TRBJ2-2; D might be TRBD1 (6 bases). CDR3: CASSFGPRGNTGELFF. The CDR3 nucleotides read TGCGCCAGCAGCTTCGGTCCCAGGGGGAACACCGGGGAGCTGTTTTTT.